The clone carrying this TCR beta chain was counted ten times or more. As yet, its antigen is unknown. For TCRbeta, the library was prepared with unique molecular identifiers. TCRdb reprocessed the PCR reads via MiXCR and lists one record per CDR3 protein. The sample consists of roughly 220,000 distinct CDR3 sequences, around 7.7% of them appearing once. This entry is derived from a study of T-cell reconstitution after alpha-beta-depleted transplantation in children. Study-level points and caveats: Certain patients had high TCRbeta diversity at day 60, and it came from recipient T cells and thymic progenitors that survived.

This CDR3 comprises 14 residues. V lost 7 bases to trimming and J lost 9 bases, with 19 bases between them. This receptor was identified in a male patient aged 2-10 years who had a stem cell transplant for acute myeloid leukemia, so the T cells may come from the graft donor. Sequenced here: PBMCs, mostly from graft donor cells, sampled 360 days after TCRalphabeta/CD19-depleted stem cell transplant. This chain links TRBV12-3 or TRBV12-4 with TRBJ2-1; D is perhaps TRBD2 (7 bases). The CDR3 region has the DNA TGTGCCAGCACGACCCCGGGGGGCCGGGGTGAGCAGTTCTTC. It codes for CASTTPGGRGEQFF.